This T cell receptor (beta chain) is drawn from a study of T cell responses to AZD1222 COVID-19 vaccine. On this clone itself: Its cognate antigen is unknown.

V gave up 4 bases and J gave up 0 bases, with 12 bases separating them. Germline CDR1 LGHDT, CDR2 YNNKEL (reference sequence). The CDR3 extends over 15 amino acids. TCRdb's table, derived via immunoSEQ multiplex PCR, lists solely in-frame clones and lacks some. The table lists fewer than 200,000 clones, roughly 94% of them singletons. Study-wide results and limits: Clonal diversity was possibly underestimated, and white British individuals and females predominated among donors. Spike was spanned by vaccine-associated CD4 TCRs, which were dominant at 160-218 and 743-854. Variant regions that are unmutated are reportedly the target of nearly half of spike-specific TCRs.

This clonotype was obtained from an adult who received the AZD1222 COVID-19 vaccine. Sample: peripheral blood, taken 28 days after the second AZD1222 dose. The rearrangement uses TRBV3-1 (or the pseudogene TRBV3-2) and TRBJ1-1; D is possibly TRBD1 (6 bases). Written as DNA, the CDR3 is TGTGCCAGCAGCCCACAGGGACAAGTGAACACTGAAGCTTTCTTT. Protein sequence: CASSPQGQVNTEAFF.